The rows below give T cell receptor beta chains drawn from one sample of a study of blood T cell repertoires in COVID-19. The method was immunoSEQ multiplex PCR; TCRdb's version includes in-frame clones alone and lacks a portion of them. This table holds 150,000 to 200,000 clones, about 86% found once. Sequenced sample: peripheral blood. The receptors here all came from a man aged 50-60 years with active or convalescent COVID-19. Each CDR3 is given with its conserved first and last residue. A D gene is named only where the DNA matches it firmly. Clone size, where shown, is once, few, many, or a class for clones that have expanded.

abundance: .
j_gene: TRBJ2-1
d_gene: TRBD2
v_gene: TRBV5-5
CDR3aa: CASSPETSGAYNEQFF
CDR3nt: TGTGCCAGCAGTCCCGAAACTAGCGGGGCGTACAATGAGCAGTTCTTC

abundance: .
j_gene: TRBJ1-3
d_gene: .
v_gene: TRBV4-3
CDR3aa: CASSQEFGGSSGNTIYF
CDR3nt: TGCGCCAGCAGCCAAGAGTTCGGCGGCAGCTCTGGAAACACCATATATTTT

abundance: .
j_gene: TRBJ2-4
d_gene: .
v_gene: TRBV24-1
CDR3aa: CATTETGEAKNIQYF
CDR3nt: TGTGCCACCACCGAGACAGGTGAAGCCAAAAACATTCAGTACTTC

abundance: .
j_gene: TRBJ2-1
d_gene: TRBD2
v_gene: TRBV9
CDR3aa: CASSFGLVGNNEQFF
CDR3nt: TGTGCCAGCAGCTTCGGACTAGTCGGAAACAATGAGCAGTTCTTC

abundance: few
j_gene: TRBJ2-5
d_gene: TRBD1
v_gene: TRBV7-9
CDR3aa: CASSPSHDRGGLETQYF
CDR3nt: TGTGCCAGCAGCCCGAGCCATGACAGGGGGGGGTTAGAGACCCAGTACTTC

abundance: few
j_gene: TRBJ1-2
d_gene: .
v_gene: TRBV7-9
CDR3aa: CASSLSQNGYTF
CDR3nt: TGTGCCAGCAGCTTATCCCAAAATGGCTACACCTTC

abundance: .
j_gene: TRBJ2-7
d_gene: TRBD2
v_gene: TRBV10-1
CDR3aa: CASIQGLAGGPPLSEQYF
CDR3nt: TGCGCCAGTATCCAGGGACTAGCGGGAGGCCCGCCCTTAAGCGAGCAGTACTTC

abundance: .
j_gene: TRBJ2-3
d_gene: .
v_gene: TRBV5-6
CDR3aa: CASSSTGTDTQYF
CDR3nt: TGTGCCAGCAGCTCTACGGGCACAGATACGCAGTATTTT

abundance: .
j_gene: TRBJ1-1
d_gene: .
v_gene: TRBV19
CDR3aa: CASIPNPGAREAFF
CDR3nt: TGTGCCAGTATCCCAAACCCAGGGGCCAGGGAGGCTTTCTTT

abundance: .
j_gene: TRBJ2-7
d_gene: .
v_gene: TRBV15
CDR3aa: CATSRDLGGGYEQYF
CDR3nt: TGTGCCACCAGCAGAGATTTAGGGGGGGGGTACGAGCAGTACTTC

abundance: .
j_gene: TRBJ1-2
d_gene: TRBD1
v_gene: TRBV7-9
CDR3aa: CASSLGTGGEYGYTF
CDR3nt: TGTGCCAGCAGCTTAGGGACAGGCGGAGAATATGGCTACACCTTC

abundance: .
j_gene: TRBJ2-5
d_gene: .
v_gene: TRBV5-4
CDR3aa: CASSPGPAGETQYF
CDR3nt: TGTGCCAGCAGCCCAGGGCCCGCGGGGGAGACCCAGTACTTC

abundance: .
j_gene: TRBJ1-6
d_gene: TRBD1
v_gene: TRBV11-2
CDR3aa: CASSFRQGNSPLHF
CDR3nt: TGTGCCAGCAGCTTTCGACAGGGGAATTCACCCCTCCACTTT

abundance: .
j_gene: TRBJ1-2
d_gene: .
v_gene: TRBV19
CDR3aa: CASRDRWASNYGYTF
CDR3nt: TGTGCCAGTAGGGACAGATGGGCTTCTAACTATGGCTACACCTTC

abundance: .
j_gene: TRBJ1-6
d_gene: .
v_gene: TRBV6-1
CDR3aa: CASSDQRGIWGNSPLHF
CDR3nt: TGTGCCAGCAGTGACCAACGGGGGATTTGGGGTAATTCACCCCTCCACTTT

abundance: .
j_gene: TRBJ2-4
d_gene: TRBD1
v_gene: TRBV10-3
CDR3aa: CAISEGTGLAKNIQYF
CDR3nt: TGTGCCATCAGTGAGGGGACAGGGCTTGCCAAAAACATTCAGTACTTC

abundance: .
j_gene: TRBJ2-1
d_gene: TRBD1
v_gene: TRBV5-1
CDR3aa: CASSLLGTGFDEQFF
CDR3nt: TGCGCCAGCAGCTTGTTAGGGACAGGGTTCGATGAGCAGTTCTTC

abundance: .
j_gene: TRBJ2-2
d_gene: TRBD2
v_gene: TRBV15
CDR3aa: CATSSLAKAGVNTGELFF
CDR3nt: TGTGCCACCAGCAGCCTCGCTAAAGCGGGAGTTAACACCGGGGAGCTGTTTTTT

abundance: once
j_gene: TRBJ1-3
d_gene: .
v_gene: TRBV30
CDR3aa: CAWSVGVGNTIYF
CDR3nt: TGTGCCTGGAGTGTAGGAGTTGGAAACACCATATATTTT

abundance: once
j_gene: TRBJ2-3
d_gene: .
v_gene: TRBV18
CDR3aa: CASSAITERTDTQYF
CDR3nt: TGTGCCAGCTCAGCGATCACCGAACGCACAGATACGCAGTATTTT

abundance: .
j_gene: TRBJ1-4
d_gene: .
v_gene: TRBV29-1
CDR3aa: CSVGLQKTTNEKLFF
CDR3nt: TGCAGCGTGGGCTTACAGAAGACAACTAATGAAAAACTGTTTTTT

abundance: .
j_gene: TRBJ1-1
d_gene: .
v_gene: TRBV28
CDR3aa: CATIRVGNTEAFF
CDR3nt: TGTGCCACAATCAGGGTCGGCAACACTGAAGCTTTCTTT

abundance: .
j_gene: TRBJ1-5
d_gene: TRBD1
v_gene: TRBV10-3
CDR3aa: CAIRGTGIDQPQHF
CDR3nt: TGTGCCATCAGGGGGACAGGGATAGATCAGCCCCAGCATTTT

abundance: .
j_gene: TRBJ2-1
d_gene: .
v_gene: TRBV24-1
CDR3aa: CATSVRDRSSYNEQFF
CDR3nt: TGTGCCACCAGTGTGAGGGATAGAAGCTCCTACAATGAGCAGTTCTTC

abundance: .
j_gene: TRBJ1-4
d_gene: TRBD1
v_gene: TRBV19
CDR3aa: CASSMPGQGDEKLFF
CDR3nt: TGTGCCAGTAGTATGCCGGGACAGGGGGATGAAAAACTGTTTTTT

abundance: .
j_gene: TRBJ2-5
d_gene: .
v_gene: TRBV10-3
CDR3aa: CATQLSSSGARETQYF
CDR3nt: TGTGCCACCCAGTTGTCTAGTAGCGGAGCCAGAGAGACCCAGTACTTC

abundance: .
j_gene: TRBJ2-3
d_gene: .
v_gene: TRBV11-2
CDR3aa: CASSPLELKTDTQYF
CDR3nt: TGTGCCAGCAGCCCGTTAGAGCTGAAAACAGATACGCAGTATTTT

abundance: .
j_gene: TRBJ2-1
d_gene: .
v_gene: TRBV7-9
CDR3aa: CASSSETVTEQFF
CDR3nt: TGTGCCAGCAGCTCTGAGACAGTTACTGAGCAGTTCTTC

abundance: few
j_gene: TRBJ2-7
d_gene: .
v_gene: TRBV12-5
CDR3aa: CASGPQGLGTYEQYF
CDR3nt: TGTGCTAGTGGTCCTCAGGGTTTAGGGACCTACGAGCAGTACTTC

abundance: .
j_gene: TRBJ1-6
d_gene: TRBD1
v_gene: TRBV5-5
CDR3aa: CASSVGTGGDPLHF
CDR3nt: TGTGCCAGCAGCGTCGGGACAGGGGGGGATCCCCTCCACTTT

abundance: .
j_gene: TRBJ2-5
d_gene: TRBD1
v_gene: TRBV5-1
CDR3aa: CASSWRGQESAPYQETQYF
CDR3nt: TGCGCCAGCAGCTGGAGAGGACAGGAGTCGGCCCCGTACCAAGAGACCCAGTACTTC

abundance: .
j_gene: TRBJ1-2
d_gene: .
v_gene: TRBV12-5
CDR3aa: CASGLVDTRKGYTF
CDR3nt: TGTGCTAGTGGTTTGGTTGACACCCGGAAGGGCTACACCTTC

abundance: few
j_gene: TRBJ2-1
d_gene: TRBD2
v_gene: TRBV7-9
CDR3aa: CASSWGSGSLNEQFF
CDR3nt: TGTGCCAGCTCCTGGGGTAGCGGGAGCTTAAATGAGCAGTTCTTC

abundance: .
j_gene: TRBJ1-2
d_gene: .
v_gene: TRBV19
CDR3aa: CASSIQGSSYGYTF
CDR3nt: TGTGCCAGTAGTATACAGGGGAGCAGCTATGGCTACACCTTC

abundance: .
j_gene: TRBJ2-7
d_gene: TRBD1
v_gene: TRBV5-1
CDR3aa: CASSPTRQGFYEQYF
CDR3nt: TGCGCCAGCAGCCCTACGCGACAGGGCTTCTACGAGCAGTACTTC

abundance: .
j_gene: TRBJ2-3
d_gene: .
v_gene: TRBV7-2
CDR3aa: CASRRSRFSTDTQYF
CDR3nt: TGTGCCAGCAGGCGGTCCCGATTTAGCACAGATACGCAGTATTTT

abundance: .
j_gene: TRBJ1-2
d_gene: .
v_gene: TRBV5-1
CDR3aa: CASSETVDYGYTF
CDR3nt: TGCGCCAGCAGCGAGACAGTTGACTATGGCTACACCTTC

abundance: .
j_gene: TRBJ2-3
d_gene: TRBD2
v_gene: TRBV7-9
CDR3aa: CASSLALGASGGPTDTQYF
CDR3nt: TGTGCCAGCAGCTTAGCGCTGGGGGCTAGCGGGGGGCCCACAGATACGCAGTATTTT